The next 24 T cell receptor beta chains were all read from a single sample in a study of read filtering for tumor transcriptome and immune sequencing. This library used roughly 430 ng RNA and molecular barcoded adaptors spanning alpha/delta and beta/gamma chains. One entry per CDR3 protein results from TCRdb running MiXCR on the reads. The sample yields 39,000 or so distinct CDR3 sequences, around an eighth seen once. Sequenced input: a population of CD138-negative cells sorted from bone marrow. The receptors derive from a donor at least 40 years old with multiple myeloma.

This clonotype was seen many times. This chain uses TRBV5-1 with TRBJ2-3; D uncertain. The ends were cut back, 5 bases at V and 4 bases at J, with 11 bases in the middle. CDR3 length equals 13 residues. CDR1 SGHRS and CDR2 YFSETQ come from the germline V gene. CDR3 residues: CASSLGQSDTQYF. CDR3 coding DNA: TGCGCCAGCAGTTTAGGGCAGTCAGATACGCAGTATTTT.

In its sample, this clonotype was seen many times. V gene TRBV2 combines with J gene TRBJ2-6; D uncertain. V lost 6 bases and J lost 0, with 6 bases in between. The CDR3 covers 14 residues. CDR1 and CDR2 from the germline V gene are SNHLY and FYNNEI. The CDR3 DNA reads as TGTGCCAGCAGCGACGTCTCTGGGGCCAACGTCCTGACTTTC. This codes for CASSDVSGANVLTF.

This clonotype was recorded once. The rearrangement uses TRBV5-1 and TRBJ2-7; D may correspond to TRBD1 or TRBD2 (5 bases each). Germline loops: CDR1 SGHRS, CDR2 YFSETQ. The V end was cut by 5 bases, the J end by 6 bases, with 15 bases between. The CDR3 extends over 13 amino acids. The CDR3 loop reads CASSGGEGREQYF. The CDR3 region has the DNA TGCGCCAGCAGTGGGGGAGAAGGGCGCGAGCAGTACTTC.

This clonotype came up many times. The chain recombines TRBV20-1 with TRBJ2-7, with no clear D. Between the trimmed V and J ends, which lost 2 bases and 0 bases, there was a span of 8 bases. The CDR3 contains 13 residues. Looked up from germline, CDR1 is DFQATT and CDR2 is SNEGSKA (reference sequence). The CDR3 DNA follows: TGCAGTGCTAGAAGTCGGAGCTCCTACGAGCAGTACTTC. This codes for CSARSRSSYEQYF.

In its sample, this clonotype was seen many times. CDR3 bases: TGTGCCAGCAGTGGTAGCGGGAGGGAGACAGATACGCAGTATTTT. Translated: CASSGSGRETDTQYF. V gene TRBV2 combines with J gene TRBJ2-3, with 11 bases matching TRBD2. This CDR3 is 15 amino acids long. J lost 3 bases, V lost 4 bases, and 3 bases had no gene match. In germline, CDR1 is SNHLY, CDR2 FYNNEI.

The table lists this clonotype with many counts. The rearrangement joins TRBV3-1 to TRBJ2-7; D tentatively reads TRBD1 or TRBD2 (6 bases each). The germline gives CDR1 LGHDT, CDR2 YNNKEL (reference sequence). V was clipped by 0 bases and J by 1 base, with 13 bases between them. CDR3 length equals 16 residues. The CDR3 loop reads CASSQDQGRRSYEQYF. The DNA for the CDR3 is TGTGCCAGCAGCCAAGATCAGGGGAGGCGGTCCTACGAGCAGTACTTC.

This clonotype was seen more than once but under ten times. This chain uses TRBV18 with TRBJ1-1, with D possibly being TRBD1 (5 bases). Trimming pared 1 base from V and 0 bases from J, leaving 9 bases between. From germline, CDR1 is KGHSH and CDR2 LQKENI. There are 15 residues in the CDR3. CDR3 in DNA: TGTGCCAGCTCACCACAGGGGATGGTGAACACTGAAGCTTTCTTT. Its protein is CASSPQGMVNTEAFF.

The CDR3 protein is CASRLASGSSYEQYF. The DNA of the CDR3 is TGTGCCAGCAGACTCGCTAGCGGGAGTAGCTACGAGCAGTACTTC. The chain recombines TRBV27 with TRBJ2-7, with 10 positions matching TRBD2. Germline assignment: CDR1 MNHEY and CDR2 SMNVEV (reference sequence). V lost 6 bases to trimming and J lost 3 bases; unmatched junction nucleotides: 8. The CDR3 length is 15 residues.

There are many counts of this clonotype. The chain combines TRBV29-1 with TRBJ2-3; D uncertain. The CDR3 is 15 residues long. Germline assignment: CDR1 SQVTM and CDR2 ANQGSEA. Trimming removed 7 bases at V and 0 bases at J, with 17 bases between. In nucleotides, the CDR3 is TGCAGCGCCGATCTGGGTCAGTCTAGCACAGATACGCAGTATTTT. It translates to CSADLGQSSTDTQYF.

The V gene is TRBV11-2, the J gene TRBJ2-4; D is perhaps TRBD1 or TRBD2 (5 bases each). This CDR3 contains 16 residues. The V and J ends lost 5 bases and 4 bases respectively, with 18 bases between them. Germline CDR1 and CDR2: SGHAT and FQNNGV. CDR3 sequence (DNA): TGTGCCAGCAGCAACCTCGGGACGTTCCCAAAAAACATTCAGTACTTC. This codes for CASSNLGTFPKNIQYF.

This clonotype has a count of ten or more. One end of the junction does not line up with germline, which may come from a read error. The gene calls are TRBV7-7 and TRBJ2-5; the match to TRBD2 covers 9 bases. From germline, CDR1 is SSHAT and CDR2 FNYEAQ (reference sequence). There are 16 residues in the CDR3. The CDR3 bases are TGTGCTAGCAGCTCCAATACGGCGGGAGGGAAAGAGACCCAGTACTTC. Amino acids: CASSSNTAGGKETQYF. Full variable domain (missing parts from reference TRBV7-7 and TRBJ2-5): GAGVSQSPRYKVTKRGQDVTLRCDPISSHATLYWYQQALGQGPEFLTYFNYEAQPDKSGLPSDRFSAERPEGSISTLTIQRTEQRDSAMYRCASSSNTAGGKETQYFGPGTRLLVL.

This clonotype was recorded many times. The DNA of the CDR3 is TGTGCCAGCAGCTTGCGGGGGGCCGCTGAGCCCCAGCATTTT. Protein product: CASSLRGAAEPQHF. This sequence joins TRBV5-5 and TRBJ1-5; D possibly corresponds to TRBD1 (6 bases). The CDR3 runs 14 residues. Germline CDR1 SGHKS, CDR2 YYEKEE (reference sequence). With 1 base removed from V and 8 bases from J, the gap between germline ends came to 13 bases.

Notes on this clonotype: The junction departs from the called germline gene at one end, perhaps through a read error. The rearrangement links TRBV9 to TRBJ2-1; 7 nucleotides line up with TRBD1. The CDR3 consists of 17 residues. Germline loops: CDR1 SGDLS, CDR2 YYNGEE. CDR3 loop: CASSVGREGAVGNEQFF. The CDR3 DNA sequence: TGTGCCAGCAGTGTAGGCCGCGAGGGGGCTGTGGGCAATGAGCAGTTCTTC.

The sample holds many counts of this clonotype. The rearrangement uses TRBV7-2 and TRBJ1-5; 10 bases line up with TRBD1. The CDR3 totals 13 residues. The germline V gene has CDR1 SGHTA and CDR2 FQGNSA. V dropped 5 bases and J dropped 6; count of bases not matched to a gene: 1. The CDR3 protein is CASSGDRGQPQHF. DNA of the CDR3: TGTGCCAGCAGCGGGGACAGGGGTCAGCCCCAGCATTTT.

This clonotype has ten or more counts. CDR3 DNA sequence: TGTGCCAGCAAGCCGGGACAGACGTACCAAGAGACCCAGTACTTC. This sequence encodes CASKPGQTYQETQYF. The chain couples TRBV27 to TRBJ2-5, with 7 bases identical to TRBD1. This CDR3 contains 15 residues. CDR1 MNHEY and CDR2 SMNVEV come from the germline V gene (reference sequence). J was trimmed by 0 bases and V by 7 bases; bases with no gene match: 8.

This clonotype was detected many times. The chain uses TRBV20-1 and TRBJ1-6; D is possibly TRBD1 (6 bases). V was trimmed by 2 bases and J by 2 bases, leaving 16 bases between them. Germline CDR1 and CDR2: DFQATT and SNEGSKA (reference sequence). The CDR3 has 17 amino acids. The CDR3 here is CSARIRGRATYNSPLHF. The CDR3 DNA follows: TGCAGTGCTAGAATCAGGGGCAGGGCCACCTATAATTCACCCCTCCACTTT.

This clonotype has at least ten counts. One base away lies a much larger clone, so this may be a sequencing read error. The chain uses TRBV7-2 and TRBJ2-1, with a possible D match to TRBD2 (6 bases). CDR1 and CDR2 (germline): SGHTA, FQGNSA. The V and J ends lost 5 bases and 5 bases respectively, with 10 bases between them. The CDR3 is made up of 13 amino acids. CDR3 in amino acids: CASSLRTNNEQFF. CDR3 bases: TGTGCCAGCAGCCTGAGGACTAACAATGAGCAGTTCTTC.

About this clonotype itself: One base away lies a much larger clone, so this may be a sequencing read error. The chain carries TRBV12-3 or TRBV12-4 and TRBJ2-1; TRBD2 agrees at 15 bases. CDR3 length: 16 residues. The CDR3 loop reads CASSVGLAGGYNEQLF. The CDR3 nucleotides are TGTGCCAGCAGTGTCGGACTAGCGGGAGGGTACAATGAGCAGCTCTTC.

This clonotype was recorded a few times. Since a much larger clone is just one base distant, this may be a read error. The V gene is TRBV20-1, the J gene TRBJ1-5, with D unresolved. The CDR3 spans 13 residues. Germline V gives CDR1 DFQATT, CDR2 SNEGSKA (reference sequence). The CDR3 region has the DNA TGCTGTGCTAAGACCGAATTAAATCAGCCCCAGCATTTT. Residues: CCAKTELNQPQHF.

With regard to this clonotype: A read error is possible here, since a much larger clone lies one base away. The chain joins TRBV7-3 to TRBJ2-3; D is undetermined. The germline V gene has CDR1 SGHTA and CDR2 FQGTGA. The V gene lost 2 bases and the J gene lost 7 bases, with 16 bases spanning the gap. The CDR3 length is 15 residues. The CDR3 sequence is CASSLEGRASNTQYF. The CDR3 region has the DNA TGTGCCAGCAGCTTAGAAGGAAGGGCGTCAAATACGCAGTATTTT.

This clonotype was seen repeatedly, ten times or more. The chain is built from TRBV30 and TRBJ1-1, with 9 positions matching TRBD1. Germline V gene sequence: CDR1 GTSNPN, CDR2 SVGIG (reference sequence). The CDR3 totals 16 residues. The J segment lost 2 bases and the V segment lost 3 bases, leaving 10 bases of the junction unmatched. The CDR3 DNA reads as TGTGCCTGGAGCCGGTGGACAGGGGTCTTCAACACTGAAGCTTTCTTT. The encoded protein is CAWSRWTGVFNTEAFF.

This clonotype has at least ten counts. V usage is TRBV4-1 and J usage is TRBJ2-6; unclear D gene. From germline, CDR1 is MGHRA and CDR2 YSYEKL. Trimming left V 1 base short and J 2 bases short, with 15 bases between. The CDR3 extends over 18 amino acids. CDR3: CASSQVLGLGAGANVLTF. In nucleotides, the CDR3 is TGCGCCAGCAGCCAAGTCCTCGGTCTCGGAGCTGGGGCCAACGTCCTGACTTTC.

This clonotype was recorded many times. Sequence at one end of the junction differs from germline and may be a read error. V and J are TRBV20-1 and TRBJ2-1; D could derive from TRBD1 or TRBD2 (5 bases each). The CDR3 is 18 amino acids. Germline values: CDR1 DFQATT, CDR2 SNEGSKA (reference sequence). The CDR3 loop is CSAPEGPKGPESYNVQFF. The CDR3 region has the DNA TGCAGTGCTCCCGAGGGGCCCAAAGGTCCTGAATCCTACAATGTGCAGTTCTTC.

This clonotype was seen at least ten times. The rearrangement joins TRBV12-3 or TRBV12-4 to TRBJ2-3; D remains unclear. The V end was cut by 6 bases, the J end by 3 bases, with 4 bases between. CDR3 length: 11 residues. The CDR3 loop is CASRLTDTQYF. The CDR3, as DNA: TGTGCCAGCAGACTGACAGATACGCAGTATTTT.